Detailed here is one T cell receptor beta chain. Its antigen is undetermined. This specimen comes from a study of response to subunit inactivated influenza vaccine. Points from the study as a whole: Seasonal influenza vaccination, on each occasion, was suggested by the authors to recruit few new T cells.

Each CDR3 protein gets one entry after TCRdb re-called the RT-PCR reads with MiXCR. The profile shows a few hundred thousand distinct CDR3 sequences, approximately 11% of them singletons. Trimming took off 4 bases at V and 5 bases at J, with 15 bases between the two ends. The CDR3 totals 15 residues. Germline V CDR1 and CDR2: SGHTA, FQGNSA. These data also formed part of another study, on T cells expressing NK-cell markers. That work adds: Generation of TCR beta cDNA was performed by 5'RACE template switching incorporating UMIs. Among eight sequenced donors, seven carried HCMV seropositivity while one was seronegative. The share of CD8+ T cells held by dominant NKG2C+ clonotypes was about 1.0-8% in roughly 6 donors.

The TCR sequence derives from a man in his forties or fifties who received an inactivated influenza vaccine. The chain has TRBV7-2 and TRBJ1-5; D ambiguous. Sequenced here: PBMCs from blood, sampled on the day of vaccination. The CDR3 region is CASSSDGGFYQPQHF. CDR3 bases: TGTGCCAGCAGCTCGGACGGAGGATTTTATCAGCCCCAGCATTTT.